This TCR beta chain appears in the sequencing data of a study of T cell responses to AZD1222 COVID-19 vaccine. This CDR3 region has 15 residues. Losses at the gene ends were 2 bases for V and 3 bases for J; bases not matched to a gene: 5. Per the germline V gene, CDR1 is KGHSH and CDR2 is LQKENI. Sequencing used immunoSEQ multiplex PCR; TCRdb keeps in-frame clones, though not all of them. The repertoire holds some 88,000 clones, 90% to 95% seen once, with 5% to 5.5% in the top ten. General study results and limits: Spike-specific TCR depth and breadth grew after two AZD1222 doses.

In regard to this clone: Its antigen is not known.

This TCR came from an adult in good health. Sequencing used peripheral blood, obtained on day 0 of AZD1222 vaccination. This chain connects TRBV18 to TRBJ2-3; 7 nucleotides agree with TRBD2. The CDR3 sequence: CASSPGAGQTDTQYF. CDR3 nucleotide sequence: TGTGCCAGCTCACCAGGAGCGGGGCAGACAGATACGCAGTATTTT.